One T cell receptor beta chain is described in this entry. Its antigen is still unknown. The input lacks base qualities; no much larger clone sits a single base away. Participants in the prospective study were aged roughly 18 to 89 years, lived in some 24 United States geographic areas, and enrolled through a virtual design. To assign participants to cohorts, the prospective study relied on clinical history that participants themselves reported in a screening survey and a study questionnaire. Recovered participants in ImmuneRACE Cohort 3 were defined as having two consecutive negative NP/OP PCR tests, clearance from a healthcare professional, or resolution of symptoms. In the prospective study, mobile phlebotomists collected whole blood, serum and a nasopharyngeal or oropharyngeal swab from each participant. Prospective study participants could optionally give additional blood draws and questionnaires over a roughly 2-month period. Blood samples from the prospective study were shipped frozen or at room temperature prior to DNA extraction.

The entry originates in a study of blood T cell repertoires in COVID-19 (dated by TCRdb to the early 2020s). General notes on the study: The collaborator samples originated in the United States, Italy and Spain and spanned the acute and convalescent phases of COVID-19. Sample metadata almost always included a de-identified subject ID, COVID-19 status, age in years and sex. Samples came from the ongoing ImmuneRACE study (first 160 participants) plus 1,254 subjects from 6 global collaborators. The prospective study material was composed of cDNA or gDNA derived from T cells, B-cell-depleted T cells, or PBMCs. A freely available public database, intended as a resource for researchers studying the immune response to SARS-CoV-2, is where the repertoires were released. Subjects who had been exposed to COVID-19, were actively infected with it, or had recovered from it provided the deeply sampled blood TCRbeta repertoires that made up the dataset. Where available, HLA class I and class II types were obtained from metadata supplied by the sample provider rather than from assay-based typing.

Taken from cysteine to phenylalanine, the CDR3 has 15 residues. The only DNA kept is the CDR3, 45 bases in frame from the first base. The germline V gene yields MGHRA for CDR1 and YSYEKL for CDR2. V and J are truncated by 1 base and 6 bases respectively, leaving an intervening sequence of 13 bases. Broader findings and caveats from the paper: Clinical and demographic metadata were provided uncurated, with the amount varying by source and participant.

TCRbeta CDR3 regions were amplified from genomic DNA using the immunoSEQ Assay, a bias-controlled multiplex PCR. For the original study's pipeline: Nucleated cell counts per sample were estimated from amplification of reference gene primers within the assay. To quantify the absolute abundance of each unique TCRbeta CDR3 rearrangement, sequence reads were collapsed and filtered. Productive Simpson clonality was computed per sample as the square root of Simpson's diversity index over productive rearrangements. Not all clones reach the TCRdb copy of this immuneACCESS table, which keeps in-frame sequences only. Checked studies attribute under half of the gap to unresolved V genes and leave the rest unexplained. V and J calls and clone size are as listed in that table; D and trimming were resolved from the DNA. The sample contains 110,000 to 150,000 clones, around 87% of them found a single time. The biggest ten clones account for roughly 10% of the sample.

The sequenced sample was PBMCs or T cells enriched from blood (not recorded which). The sequence came from a man aged 55 to 69 who had recovered from COVID-19. The chain was built from TRBV4-1 and TRBJ1-5; a tentative D match to TRBD1 spans 5 bases. The CDR3 protein is CASSQVGGVAQPQHF. The DNA sequence is as follows: TGCGCCAGCAGCCAAGTGGGGGGGGTGGCTCAGCCCCAGCATTTT.